Shown below are 14 T cell receptor beta chains from a single sample sequenced in a study of T-cell memory formation after mild COVID-19. TCRdb reprocessed the 5' RACE reads via MiXCR and lists one record per CDR3 protein. The sample carries approximately 560,000 distinct CDR3 sequences, 15% to 20% recorded once. What was sequenced was PBMCs or a T cell subset sorted from them (not recorded which). Receptor source: an adult woman who had mild COVID-19 (a few samples of this study predate the infection). Cell type and time point are not known.

This clonotype has at least ten counts. V is TRBV10-3 and J is TRBJ2-7; 8 bases line up with TRBD1. The CDR3 spans 13 residues. The germline gives CDR1 ENHRY, CDR2 SYGVKD. The V gene end was trimmed by 8 bases and the J gene end by 3 bases; junction bases not matched to a gene: 6. The CDR3 DNA reads as TGTGCCATCCAGGGGGCTGCTGACTACGAGCAGTACTTC. Translating it yields CAIQGAADYEQYF.

This clonotype has a handful of counts. CDR3 DNA sequence: TGTGCCAGCAGTTACGAGGGGGAGACCCAGTACTTC. Residues: CASSYEGETQYF. V and J are TRBV6-5 and TRBJ2-5; tentatively, D is TRBD1 or TRBD2 (5 bases each). This CDR3 contains 12 residues. The V gene lost 2 bases and the J gene lost 5 bases, with 6 bases spanning the gap. Germline V gene sequence: CDR1 MNHEY, CDR2 SVGAGI.

The CDR3 loop is CASSLALGRDQYF. CDR3 sequence (DNA): TGTGCCAGCAGCTTAGCGCTAGGAAGGGATCAGTACTTC. The chain uses TRBV7-9 and TRBJ2-7; D is unresolved. The CDR3 contains 13 residues. Trimming took off 0 bases at V and 10 bases at J, with 13 bases between the two ends. Germline-derived CDR1 and CDR2 are SEHNR and FQNEAQ (reference sequence).

This clonotype was seen more than once but under ten times. V usage is TRBV29-1 and J usage is TRBJ2-2, with 8 nucleotides matching TRBD2. Germline values: CDR1 SQVTM, CDR2 ANQGSEA. The CDR3 has 13 residues. With V trimmed by 4 bases and J by 6 bases, 4 bases remained unmatched. The CDR3 DNA sequence: TGCAGCGTTGGGGGACTAGGATCCGGGGAGCTGTTTTTT. Translated, it gives CSVGGLGSGELFF.

This clonotype was seen more than once but under ten times. This sequence joins TRBV12-3 or TRBV12-4 and TRBJ2-7; 10 nucleotides match TRBD2. The CDR3 spans 17 residues. Trimming at V came to 5 bases and at J to 6 bases, leaving 16 bases not matched to a gene. CDR3 sequence: CASSRRLKAGGLGEQYF. The CDR3 DNA follows: TGTGCCAGCAGTCGACGATTGAAAGCGGGAGGGCTTGGCGAGCAGTACTTC.

This clonotype has only a few counts. The chain carries TRBV9 and TRBJ2-3, with 8 nucleotides matching TRBD2. Germline loops: CDR1 SGDLS, CDR2 YYNGEE. With V trimmed by 2 bases and J by 6 bases, 2 bases remained unmatched. The CDR3 covers 13 residues. The CDR3 reads CASSVGGEDTQYF. CDR3 coding DNA: TGTGCCAGCAGCGTCGGGGGGGAGGATACGCAGTATTTT.

This clonotype occurred a few times. The V gene is TRBV11-2, the J gene TRBJ2-1; TRBD2 might be the D (5 bases). Germline V lookup: CDR1 SGHAT, CDR2 FQNNGV. The CDR3 spans 14 residues. V lost 4 bases and J 5 bases, leaving 12 bases between the germline ends. CDR3 coding DNA: TGTGCCAGCAGCTCGCCGGGATGGGACAATGAGCAGTTCTTC. Encoded protein: CASSSPGWDNEQFF.

The chain uses TRBV10-3 and TRBJ2-2; 13 bases are a match to TRBD2. This CDR3 comprises 18 residues. From germline, CDR1 is ENHRY and CDR2 SYGVKD. Trimming at V came to 8 bases and at J to 0 bases, leaving 9 bases not matched to a gene. The CDR3 sequence: CAISPGLAGASNTGELFF. In DNA, the CDR3 is TGTGCCATCTCCCCCGGACTAGCGGGGGCCTCGAACACCGGGGAGCTGTTTTTT.

The chain uses TRBV11-2 and TRBJ2-7; D gene ambiguous. Germline CDR1 reads SGHAT; CDR2 reads FQNNGV. Trimming left V 1 base short and J 7 bases short, with 8 bases between. The CDR3 totals 12 residues. CDR3 sequence (DNA): TGTGCCAGCAGCTTAGTCCACCCTGAGCAGTACTTC. Residues: CASSLVHPEQYF.

The V call is TRBV18, the J call TRBJ1-1; D unclear. The CDR3 has 13 residues. V lost 2 bases, J lost 3 bases, and 7 bases lay in between. CDR1 and CDR2 (germline): KGHSH, LQKENI. The chain's CDR3 is CASSPGPDTEAFF. The CDR3 DNA reads as TGTGCCAGCTCACCAGGACCGGACACTGAAGCTTTCTTT.

This clonotype was seen a few times. The chain links TRBV5-4 to TRBJ1-1, with no clear D. The CDR3 has 14 residues. From germline, CDR1 is SGHNT and CDR2 YYREEE (reference sequence). Trimming took off 4 bases at V and 6 bases at J, with 16 bases between the two ends. CDR3 bases: TGTGCCAGCAGCACACTAGAAAAGGTAGCTGAAGCTTTCTTT. Translation gives CASSTLEKVAEAFF.

The chain employs TRBV5-1 and TRBJ2-7; 8 bases are a match to TRBD1. The junction had 13 bases not matched to a gene; V was cut back by 4 bases and J by 4 bases. Germline V CDR1 and CDR2: SGHRS, YFSETQ. The length of the CDR3 is 16 residues. DNA of the CDR3: TGCGCCAGCAGCAACAGACAGGGGCCCGAGGGGTACGAGCAGTACTTC. It encodes CASSNRQGPEGYEQYF.

This chain uses TRBV18 with TRBJ1-1; D unresolved. Trimming shortened V by 4 bases and J by 5 bases, and 11 bases separated the two germline ends. The CDR3 is 13 amino acids. Germline V lookup: CDR1 KGHSH, CDR2 LQKENI. CDR3 residues: CASSRTAGTEAFF. DNA of the CDR3: TGTGCCAGCTCACGTACCGCGGGGACTGAAGCTTTCTTT.

V is TRBV2 and J is TRBJ2-7; tentatively, D is TRBD2 (6 bases). CDR3 length: 14 amino acids. The V gene's germline CDR1 is SNHLY and CDR2 FYNNEI. V shed 7 bases and J shed 4 bases, with 17 bases lying between them. The CDR3 coding sequence is TGTGCCAGCACCGACGGTCCGGGGGAATACGAGCAGTACTTC. It is translated as CASTDGPGEYEQYF.